The 21 T cell receptor beta chains listed next were all sequenced from one sample in a study of OX40 agonist ivuxolimab in advanced cancers. TCRdb's table, derived via immunoSEQ multiplex PCR, lists solely in-frame clones and lacks some. This sample has about 68,000 clones, with 65% to 90% found just once. This specimen consisted of CD4+ or CD8+ T cells sorted from blood, obtained in a trial of the OX40 agonist ivuxolimab. Source of these receptors: an adult with an advanced solid tumor such as melanoma, head and neck, liver or kidney cancer.

The gene calls are TRBV7-7 and TRBJ2-1, with D maybe TRBD1 (6 bases). Germline assignment: CDR1 SSHAT and CDR2 FNYEAQ (reference sequence). CDR3 size: 15 residues. V lost 4 bases and J lost 6, with 16 bases in between. The DNA for the CDR3 is TGTGCCAGCAGCTCGGGACACTTCTCCGGCAATGAGCAGTTCTTC. Its translation: CASSSGHFSGNEQFF.

The count of this clone is one. The chain uses TRBV5-4 and TRBJ1-6, with D perhaps matching TRBD1 (5 bases). The CDR3 is 15 amino acids. Trimming took 3 bases from V and 6 from J, leaving 13 bases between them. Germline lookup yields CDR1 SGHNT and CDR2 YYREEE (reference sequence). In DNA, the CDR3 is TGTGCCAGCAGCTCCCAGGGACGTACTAATTCACCCCTCCACTTT. It encodes CASSSQGRTNSPLHF. Full variable domain (remainder filled in from reference TRBV5-4 and TRBJ1-6): ETGVTQSPTHLIKTRGQQVTLRCSSQSGHNTVSWYQQALGQGPQFIFQYYREEENGRGNFPPRFSGLQFPNYSSELNVNALELDDSALYLCASSSQGRTNSPLHFGNGTRLTVT.

Only a few counts were recorded for this clone. This chain uses TRBV5-5 with TRBJ1-4; D call uncertain. V shed 4 bases and J shed 8 bases, with 12 bases lying between them. Germline V gene sequence: CDR1 SGHKS, CDR2 YYEKEE (reference sequence). This CDR3 contains 13 residues. For the CDR3, the DNA is TGTGCCAGCAGCCTGGACCCTCTCGAAAAACTGTTTTTT. It encodes CASSLDPLEKLFF.

The chain employs TRBV7-2 and TRBJ2-7; TRBD2 aligns across 10 bases. CDR1 and CDR2 (germline): SGHTA, FQGNSA. This CDR3 contains 14 residues. With V trimmed by 2 bases and J by 4 bases, 2 bases remained unmatched. CDR3 coding DNA: TGTGCCAGCAGCTTAACTAGCGGGGCTTACGAGCAGTACTTC. Translation: CASSLTSGAYEQYF.

The chain recombines TRBV10-3 with TRBJ1-2; the match to TRBD1 covers 8 bases. Trimming took 0 bases from V and 12 from J; bases not matched to a gene: 3. Germline-derived CDR1 and CDR2 are ENHRY and SYGVKD. CDR3 size: 12 residues. CDR3 residues: CAISESRTGHTF. CDR3 nucleotide sequence: TGTGCCATCAGTGAGTCGAGGACAGGGCACACCTTC.

The V gene is TRBV27, the J gene TRBJ1-6, with D unclear. CDR1 is MNHEY and CDR2 is SMNVEV in the germline V gene (reference sequence). The CDR3 runs 12 residues. The V end was cut by 3 bases, the J end by 8 bases, with 5 bases between. This CDR3 is CASSFMYSPLHF. CDR3 coding DNA: TGTGCCAGCAGTTTTATGTATTCACCCCTCCACTTT.

This rearrangement joins TRBV5-4 to TRBJ1-6; D remains unclear. The V end was cut by 2 bases, the J end by 10 bases, with 7 bases between. The CDR3 consists of 12 residues. In germline, CDR1 is SGHNT, CDR2 YYREEE (reference sequence). The CDR3 DNA reads as TGTGCCAGCAGCTTTTTCGACTCACCCCTCCACTTT. Translating gives CASSFFDSPLHF.

V gene TRBV5-1 combines with J gene TRBJ2-3, with D unresolved. The V and J ends lost 4 bases and 1 base respectively, with 7 bases between them. The CDR3 totals 13 residues. The germline gives CDR1 SGHRS, CDR2 YFSETQ. The CDR3 loop is CASSLLGTDTQYF. For the CDR3, the DNA is TGCGCCAGCAGCCTCCTCGGCACAGATACGCAGTATTTT.

This clone was seen a single time. This rearrangement joins TRBV6-1 to TRBJ1-2; TRBD1 matches 10 bases. Germline V gene sequence: CDR1 MNHNS, CDR2 SASEGT. The CDR3 extends over 19 amino acids. V trimming: 4 bases; J trimming: 0 bases; junction bases outside the gene matches: 14. CDR3: CASSAKTGTGVPSNYGYTF. CDR3 bases: TGTGCCAGCAGTGCAAAAACCGGGACAGGGGTCCCTTCTAACTATGGCTACACCTTC.

This chain connects TRBV5-6 to TRBJ2-5; D is perhaps TRBD2 (7 bases). This CDR3 spans 12 amino acids. Germline assignment: CDR1 SGHDT and CDR2 YYEEEE. The germline V and J ends were trimmed by 4 bases and 5 bases, with 9 bases remaining between them. CDR3 region: CASSGGAETQYF. Written as DNA, the CDR3 is TGTGCCAGCAGCGGGGGGGCCGAGACCCAGTACTTC.

The chain carries TRBV5-4 and TRBJ2-7; TRBD1 aligns across 9 bases. This CDR3 is 15 amino acids long. J lost 1 base, V lost 3 bases, and 5 bases had no gene match. Germline V gives CDR1 SGHNT, CDR2 YYREEE (reference sequence). The CDR3 DNA reads as TGTGCCAGCAGCTCCCCGACAGGGGGGTCCTACGAGCAGTACTTC. Amino acids: CASSSPTGGSYEQYF.

The V gene is TRBV2, the J gene TRBJ1-4, with 11 bases that match TRBD1. V shed 6 bases, J shed 7 bases, and the junction held 1 base outside the gene matches. Germline CDR1 and CDR2: SNHLY and FYNNEI. This CDR3 region has 13 residues. CDR3 protein: CASRGTGGEKLFF. The CDR3, as DNA: TGTGCCAGCAGGGGGACAGGGGGTGAAAAACTGTTTTTT.

The V call is TRBV6-5, the J call TRBJ2-3; the D gene is possibly TRBD1 (6 bases). Germline CDR1 reads MNHEY; CDR2 reads SVGAGI. V lost 2 bases and J lost 6, with 12 bases in between. The CDR3 has 14 residues. DNA of the CDR3: TGTGCCAGCAGTTACCTGGGGGCAGCGGATACGCAGTATTTT. It yields the protein CASSYLGAADTQYF.

This sequence joins TRBV2 and TRBJ2-1; TRBD2 matches at 11 bases. This CDR3 contains 15 residues. Germline assignment: CDR1 SNHLY and CDR2 FYNNEI. CDR3 sequence reads: CAASPLAGGHNEQFF. The CDR3 DNA reads as TGTGCAGCCAGTCCCCTAGCGGGGGGCCACAATGAGCAGTTCTTC.

V usage is TRBV5-1 and J usage is TRBJ1-1; D call uncertain. The germline V and J ends were trimmed by 2 bases and 7 bases, with 9 bases remaining between them. Germline lookup yields CDR1 SGHRS and CDR2 YFSETQ. The CDR3 consists of 12 residues. The CDR3, as DNA: TGCGCCAGCAGCTTTTCCATGGGTGAAGCTTTCTTT. As protein: CASSFSMGEAFF.

The chain links TRBV7-6 to TRBJ1-1; tentatively, D is TRBD1 (6 bases). The length of the CDR3 is 14 residues. The V and J ends lost 3 bases and 6 bases respectively, with 14 bases between them. From germline, CDR1 is SGHVS and CDR2 FNYEAQ. The CDR3 reads CASSLTPGEAEAFF. The CDR3 region has the DNA TGTGCCAGCAGCTTGACCCCAGGGGAGGCTGAAGCTTTCTTT.

The rearrangement joins TRBV5-4 to TRBJ1-1, with a possible D match to TRBD1 (5 bases). Germline CDR1 and CDR2: SGHNT and YYREEE (reference sequence). Trimming took off 0 bases at V and 11 bases at J, with 14 bases between the two ends. CDR3 length equals 13 residues. The CDR3: CASSLASGDSAFF. DNA for the CDR3: TGTGCCAGCAGCTTGGCCTCGGGGGATTCCGCTTTCTTT.

The V gene is TRBV4-2, the J gene TRBJ1-6, with 8 bases aligning to TRBD1. Germline CDR1 LGHNA, CDR2 YNFKEQ. Trimming at V came to 5 bases and at J to 7 bases, leaving 10 bases not matched to a gene. The CDR3 is 16 residues long. The CDR3 loop reads CASSFRTGHKNSPLHF. CDR3 nucleotides: TGTGCCAGCAGCTTCCGGACAGGGCATAAGAATTCACCCCTCCACTTT.

The genes are TRBV19 and TRBJ1-1; D uncertain. Germline CDR1 and CDR2: LNHDA and SQIVND (reference sequence). V was pared by 5 bases and J by 2 bases, with 9 bases between. The CDR3 contains 13 residues. CDR3 DNA: TGTGCCAGTAGTGCCACCGTTAACACTGAAGCTTTCTTT. Translation gives CASSATVNTEAFF.

V usage is TRBV15 and J usage is TRBJ1-4; D unclear. V lost 1 base and J 0 bases, leaving 18 bases between the germline ends. CDR1 is LNHNV, CDR2 YYDKDF, per germline (reference sequence). There are 19 residues in the CDR3. CDR3 DNA sequence: TGTGCCACCAGCAGAGGACTTGGAGGCGTTCTCGCAACTAATGAAAAACTGTTTTTT. Protein: CATSRGLGGVLATNEKLFF. The whole variable domain, filled in from reference TRBV15 and TRBJ1-4, reads DAMVIQNPRYQVTQFGKPVTLSCSQTLNHNVMYWYQQKSSQAPKLLFHYYDKDFNNEADTPDNFQSRRPNTSFCFLDIRSPGLGDTAMYLCATSRGLGGVLATNEKLFFGSGTQLSVL.

The rearrangement uses TRBV5-4 and TRBJ2-1, with D perhaps TRBD2 (6 bases). There are 16 residues in the CDR3. Germline CDR1 SGHNT, CDR2 YYREEE (reference sequence). Trimming pared 3 bases from V and 0 bases from J, leaving 13 bases between. The CDR3 nucleotides are TGTGCCAGCAGCTCCGGGGGAGCGAGCTCCTACAATGAGCAGTTCTTC. The encoded protein is CASSSGGASSYNEQFF.